This T cell receptor beta chain was found in a study of blood T cell repertoires in COVID-19. Germline CDR1 and CDR2: MNHEY and SVGEGT. The trim removed 1 base at V and 2 bases at J, leaving 9 bases unmatched. CDR3 length: 17 amino acids. Under the authors' procedure: Researchers report that nucleated cell counts were estimated from reference gene primer amplification. TCRdb's copy holds only in-frame clones and misses some; the assay was immunoSEQ multiplex PCR. V, J and clone size derive from that table, while D and trimming were established from the DNA sequence. The sample lists about 280,000 clones, around 85% occurring once. Participant reports of clinical history set cohort assignment. Two negative PCRs, clearance, or symptom resolution characterized the recovered Cohort 3 donors.

This receptor was identified in a woman aged 50 to 60 who had recovered from COVID-19. Sequenced material: PBMCs or T cells enriched from blood (not recorded which). The V and J genes are TRBV6-2 or TRBV6-3 and TRBJ2-7, with 9 bases that match TRBD2. The CDR3 DNA reads TGTGCCAGCAGTTACTACGGTGTAGCGGGAGAAACCTACGAGCAGTACTTC. This codes for CASSYYGVAGETYEQYF.